This TCR beta chain is from a study of blood T cell repertoires in COVID-19. About the study: Sites across the United States, Italy and Spain contributed samples from acute and convalescent COVID-19. T cells, B-cell-depleted T cells, or PBMCs provided the cDNA or gDNA that served as material.

V was pared by 2 bases and J by 6 bases, with 7 bases of the junction left unmatched. The germline CDR1 and CDR2 sequences are WNHNN and SYGVQD (reference sequence). CDR3 length: 15 residues. Authors' analysis steps: Amplification of reference gene primers provided the estimated nucleated cell counts. TCRdb's copy holds only in-frame clones and misses some; the assay was immunoSEQ multiplex PCR. V and J calls and clone size come straight from that table; D and trimming were deduced from the DNA. The sample contains 200,000 or so clones, roughly nine tenths of which appear only once. This receptor was obtained from a woman aged 50 to 65 with acute or convalescent COVID-19. The chain employs TRBV10-1 and TRBJ2-7, with 10 bases fitting TRBD1. Sequencing was performed on peripheral blood. CDR3 nucleotide sequence: TGCGCCAGCAGTGAGGAAGGGACAGGGGAGACCGAGCAGTACTTC. Protein: CASSEEGTGETEQYF.